This is a list of T cell receptor beta chains from one sample in a study of T cell repertoires in cytomegalovirus infection. Their recognized antigens are unknown. MiXCR, applied by TCRdb to the reads, yields one record per CDR3 protein. The table lists hundreds of thousands of distinct CDR3 sequences, almost 30% of them singletons. Specimen: cultured PBMCs, collected from culture after CMV antigen stimulation. The receptors were gathered from a human donor in good health (CMV status not recorded). Some clones in this sample may be carry-over from other donors' samples. Each CDR3 is given with its conserved first and last residue. Each record gives: V gene, J gene, CDR3 length, D gene, clone size, CDR3 DNA, CDR3 protein. The D gene is left open where the match is weak. The size field is filled for only some rows; it gives once, few, many or a size class.

TRBV2	TRBJ2-1	16	TRBD1	many	TGTGCCAGCAGGCGACTGACAGGGGGCTCCTACAATGAGCAGTTCTTC	CASRRLTGGSYNEQFF
TRBV7-2	TRBJ2-3	18	TRBD2	many	TGTGCCAGCAGCTCAGGGACTAGCGGGGGGTGGAGCACAGATACGCAGTATTTT	CASSSGTSGGWSTDTQYF
TRBV20-1	TRBJ2-1	16	TRBD2	few	TGCAGTGCTCCCCGGGGGGGCAATAGGGCCTACAATGAGCAGTTCTTC	CSAPRGGNRAYNEQFF
TRBV4-1	TRBJ2-7	14	-	-	TGCGCCAGCAGCCAGCCTACTGGCTACGATGGGCAGTACTTC	CASSQPTGYDGQYF
TRBV10-3	TRBJ1-1	15	-	few	TGTGCCATCAGTGAGACCAGGGGATTGGACACTGAAGCTTTCTTT	CAISETRGLDTEAFF
TRBV7-3	TRBJ2-1	15	TRBD2	few	TGTGCCAGCAGCCCTGTAGCGGGAGGCTACAATGAGCAGTTCTTC	CASSPVAGGYNEQFF
TRBV29-1	TRBJ2-3	14	TRBD2	-	TGCAGCGTTCCCACGCTAGCGGACACAGATACGCAGTATTTT	CSVPTLADTDTQYF
TRBV25-1	TRBJ1-1	13	-	-	TGTGCCAGCAGTGAGCGGACAGCAGGTGAAGCTTTCTTT	CASSERTAGEAFF
TRBV9	TRBJ1-2	16	-	-	TGTGCCAGCAGCTCACACATTGGACCGTTCCCATATGGCTACACCTTC	CASSSHIGPFPYGYTF
TRBV7-9	TRBJ1-1	13	TRBD1	few	TGTGCCAGCAGCCGGACAGGGGGTGATGAAGCTTTCTTT	CASSRTGGDEAFF
TRBV19	TRBJ1-6	12	-	few	TGTGCCAGTGGACAGAACAATTCACCCCTCCACTTT	CASGQNNSPLHF
TRBV19	TRBJ2-7	14	TRBD1	-	TGTGCCAGTAGTCCGCGGACAGGGGTGGACGAGCAGTACTTC	CASSPRTGVDEQYF
TRBV9	TRBJ2-1	14	-	few	TGTGCCAGCAGCGTAGTTGCAGGGTACAATGAGCAGTTCTTC	CASSVVAGYNEQFF
TRBV7-2	TRBJ2-2	15	-	few	TGTGCCAGCAGCCCCGGATCTTCCGTCTCCGGGGAGCTGTTTTTT	CASSPGSSVSGELFF
TRBV6-2/TRBV6-3	TRBJ1-2	13	-	-	TGTGCCAGCACGGGGGAAACTAACTATGGCTACACCTTC	CASTGETNYGYTF
TRBV7-6	TRBJ2-2	14	-	-	TGTGCCAGCAGCTTTCCGACAGGCCCCGGGGAGCTGTTTTTT	CASSFPTGPGELFF
TRBV7-2	TRBJ2-6	14	-	few	TGTGCCAGCAGCCCCATTTCTGGGGCCAACGTCCTGACTTTC	CASSPISGANVLTF
TRBV15	TRBJ1-5	15	-	-	TGTGCCACCAGCCCCAGTCCGGGACGCAATCAGCCCCAGCATTTT	CATSPSPGRNQPQHF
TRBV7-2	TRBJ2-5	14	-	-	TGTGCCAGCAATTTCCGGCGGGATCCTGCGACCCAGTACTTC	CASNFRRDPATQYF
TRBV7-3	TRBJ2-3	15	-	-	TGTGCCAGCAGCTTAAGAGCGGCTAGCACAGATACGCAGTATTTT	CASSLRAASTDTQYF
TRBV6-1	TRBJ2-2	15	-	few	TGTGCCAGCAGTGGAACAGCCCCGAGGACCGGGGAGCTGTTTTTT	CASSGTAPRTGELFF
TRBV4-2	TRBJ2-1	15	TRBD2	few	TGTGCCAGCAGCTACGGGGCGGGAGGGCCCGGTGAGCAGTTCTTC	CASSYGAGGPGEQFF
TRBV7-3	TRBJ2-1	15	-	-	TGTGCCAGCAGCTTAACTTTACAGGGATACAATGAGCAGTTCTTC	CASSLTLQGYNEQFF